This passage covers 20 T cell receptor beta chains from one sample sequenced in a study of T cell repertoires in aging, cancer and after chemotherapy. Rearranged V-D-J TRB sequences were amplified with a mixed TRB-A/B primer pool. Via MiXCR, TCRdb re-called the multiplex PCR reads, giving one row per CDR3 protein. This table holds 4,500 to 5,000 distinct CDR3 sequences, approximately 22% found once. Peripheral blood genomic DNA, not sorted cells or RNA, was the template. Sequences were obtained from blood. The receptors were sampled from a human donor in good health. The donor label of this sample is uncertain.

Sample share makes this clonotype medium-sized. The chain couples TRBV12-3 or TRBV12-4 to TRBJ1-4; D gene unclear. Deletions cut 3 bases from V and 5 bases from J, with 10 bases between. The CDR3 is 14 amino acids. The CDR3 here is CASSFSGPNEKLFF. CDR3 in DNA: TGTGCCAGCAGTTTCTCCGGGCCAAATGAAAAACTGTTTTTT.

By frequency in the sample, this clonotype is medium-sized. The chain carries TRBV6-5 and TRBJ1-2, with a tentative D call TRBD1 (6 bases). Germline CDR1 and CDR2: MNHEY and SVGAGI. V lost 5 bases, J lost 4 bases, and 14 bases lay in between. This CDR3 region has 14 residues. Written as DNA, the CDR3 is TGTGCCAGCAGTGCCACAGGGACGATCTATGGCTACACCTTC. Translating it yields CASSATGTIYGYTF.

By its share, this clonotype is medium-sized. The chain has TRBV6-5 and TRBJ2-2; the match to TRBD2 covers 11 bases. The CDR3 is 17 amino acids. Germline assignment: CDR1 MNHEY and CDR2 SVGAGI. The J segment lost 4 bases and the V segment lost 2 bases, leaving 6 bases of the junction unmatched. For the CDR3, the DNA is TGTGCCAGCAGTTACGCACTAGCGGGGGCCTCCACCGGGGAGCTGTTTTTT. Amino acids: CASSYALAGASTGELFF.

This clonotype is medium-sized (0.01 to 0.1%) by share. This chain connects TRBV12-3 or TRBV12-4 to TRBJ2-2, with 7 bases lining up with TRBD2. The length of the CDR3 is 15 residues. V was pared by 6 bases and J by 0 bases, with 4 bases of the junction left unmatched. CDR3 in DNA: TGTGCCAGCAGGGGGGGAGGGACGAACACCGGGGAGCTGTTTTTT. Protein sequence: CASRGGGTNTGELFF.

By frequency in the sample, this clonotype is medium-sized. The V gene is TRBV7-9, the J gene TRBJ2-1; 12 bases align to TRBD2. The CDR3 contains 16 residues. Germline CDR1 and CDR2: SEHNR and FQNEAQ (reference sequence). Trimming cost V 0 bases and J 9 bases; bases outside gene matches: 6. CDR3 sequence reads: CASSLAGLAGLGEQFF. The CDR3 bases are TGTGCCAGCAGCTTAGCTGGACTAGCGGGGCTTGGTGAGCAGTTCTTC.

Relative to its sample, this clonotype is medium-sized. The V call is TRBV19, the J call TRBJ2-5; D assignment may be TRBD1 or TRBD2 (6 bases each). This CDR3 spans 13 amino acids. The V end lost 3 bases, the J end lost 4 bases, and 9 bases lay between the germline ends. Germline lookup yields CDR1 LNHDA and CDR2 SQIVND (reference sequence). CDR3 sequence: CASSIGGRETQYF. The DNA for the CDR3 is TGTGCCAGTAGTATCGGGGGCAGAGAGACCCAGTACTTC.

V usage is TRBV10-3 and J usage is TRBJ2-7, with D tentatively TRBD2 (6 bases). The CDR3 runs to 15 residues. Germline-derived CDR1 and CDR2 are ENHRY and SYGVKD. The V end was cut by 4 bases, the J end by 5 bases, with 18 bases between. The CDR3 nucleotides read TGTGCCATCAGTGTTACGGGCCTGGGCGGGGACGAGCAGTACTTC. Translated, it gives CAISVTGLGGDEQYF.

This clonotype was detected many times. This chain's CDR3 is CASSYPPRRMNQPQHF. Here the CDR3 DNA reads TGTGCCAGCAGTTACCCCCCCCGGAGGATGAATCAGCCCCAGCATTTT. The rearrangement links TRBV6-2 or TRBV6-3 to TRBJ1-5; the D is unclear. The CDR3 has 16 residues. V was clipped by 2 bases and J by 4 bases, with 15 bases between them. Germline CDR1 MNHEY, CDR2 SVGEGT.

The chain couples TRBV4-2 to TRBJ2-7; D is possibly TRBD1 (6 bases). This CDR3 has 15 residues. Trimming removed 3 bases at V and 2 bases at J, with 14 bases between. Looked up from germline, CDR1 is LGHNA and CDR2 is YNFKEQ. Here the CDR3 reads CASSHEGDAAYEQYF. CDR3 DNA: TGTGCCAGCAGCCATGAGGGGGACGCCGCCTACGAGCAGTACTTC.

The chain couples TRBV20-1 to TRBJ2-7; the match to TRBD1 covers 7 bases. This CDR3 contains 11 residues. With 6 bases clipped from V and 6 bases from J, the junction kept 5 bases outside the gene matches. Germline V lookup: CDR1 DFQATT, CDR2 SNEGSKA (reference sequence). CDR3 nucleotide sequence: TGCAGTGCCCACAGGGGAACCGAGCAGTACTTC. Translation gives CSAHRGTEQYF.

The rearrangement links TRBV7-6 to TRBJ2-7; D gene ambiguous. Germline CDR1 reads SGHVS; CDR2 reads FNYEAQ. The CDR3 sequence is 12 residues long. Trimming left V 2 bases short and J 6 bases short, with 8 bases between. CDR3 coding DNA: TGTGCCAGCAGCTTAACGACTGGCGAGCAGTACTTC. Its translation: CASSLTTGEQYF.

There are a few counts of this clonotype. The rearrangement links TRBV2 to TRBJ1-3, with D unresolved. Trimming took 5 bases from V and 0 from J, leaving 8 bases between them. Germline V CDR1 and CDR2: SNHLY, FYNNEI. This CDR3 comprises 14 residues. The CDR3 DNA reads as TGTGCCAGCAGTCGTTCAGGCTCTGGAAACACCATATATTTT. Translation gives CASSRSGSGNTIYF.

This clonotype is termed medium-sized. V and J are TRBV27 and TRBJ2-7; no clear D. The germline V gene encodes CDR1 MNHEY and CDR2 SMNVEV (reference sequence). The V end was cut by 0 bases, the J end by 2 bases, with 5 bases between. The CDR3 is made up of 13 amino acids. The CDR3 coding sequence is TGTGCCAGCAGTTTATCGCCCACCTACGAGCAGTACTTC. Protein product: CASSLSPTYEQYF.

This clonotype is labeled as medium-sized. CDR3 sequence reads: CASSVLDRGSYEQYF. In nucleotides, the CDR3 is TGTGCCAGCAGTGTATTAGACAGGGGCTCCTACGAGCAGTACTTC. J is TRBJ2-7 and V is TRBV6-1, with 8 positions matching TRBD1. J gave up 0 bases and V 4 bases, and 5 bases lay outside the gene matches. Germline values: CDR1 MNHNS, CDR2 SASEGT. The CDR3 has 15 amino acids.

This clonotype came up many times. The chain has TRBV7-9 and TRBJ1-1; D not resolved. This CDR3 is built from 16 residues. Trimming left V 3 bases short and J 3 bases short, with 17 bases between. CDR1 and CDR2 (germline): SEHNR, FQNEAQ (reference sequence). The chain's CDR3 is CASSFGRSLAYTEAFF. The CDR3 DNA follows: TGTGCCAGCAGCTTCGGGCGTTCGCTTGCCTACACTGAAGCTTTCTTT.

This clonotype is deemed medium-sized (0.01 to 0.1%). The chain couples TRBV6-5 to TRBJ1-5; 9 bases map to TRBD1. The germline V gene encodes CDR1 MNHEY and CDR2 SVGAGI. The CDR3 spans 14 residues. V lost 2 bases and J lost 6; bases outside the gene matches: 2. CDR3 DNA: TGTGCCAGCAGTTACGACAGGGGGAGTCAGCCCCAGCATTTT. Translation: CASSYDRGSQPQHF.

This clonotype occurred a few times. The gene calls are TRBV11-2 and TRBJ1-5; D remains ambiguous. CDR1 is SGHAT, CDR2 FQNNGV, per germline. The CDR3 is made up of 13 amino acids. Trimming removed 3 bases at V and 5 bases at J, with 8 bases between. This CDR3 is CASSFGFDQPQHF. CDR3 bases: TGTGCCAGCAGCTTCGGTTTTGATCAGCCCCAGCATTTT.

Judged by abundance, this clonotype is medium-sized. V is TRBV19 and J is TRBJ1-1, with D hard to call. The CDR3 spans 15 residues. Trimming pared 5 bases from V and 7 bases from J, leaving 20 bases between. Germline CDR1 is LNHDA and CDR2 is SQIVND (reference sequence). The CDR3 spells CASSYLRTPPNEAFF. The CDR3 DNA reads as TGTGCCAGTAGTTATCTTCGGACGCCACCTAATGAAGCTTTCTTT.

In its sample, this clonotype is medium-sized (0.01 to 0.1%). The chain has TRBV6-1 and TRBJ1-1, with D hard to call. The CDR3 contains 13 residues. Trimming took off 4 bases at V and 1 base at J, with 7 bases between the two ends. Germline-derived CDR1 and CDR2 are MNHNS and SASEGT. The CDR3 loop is CASSGTENTEAFF. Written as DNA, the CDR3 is TGTGCCAGCAGTGGAACAGAGAACACTGAAGCTTTCTTT.

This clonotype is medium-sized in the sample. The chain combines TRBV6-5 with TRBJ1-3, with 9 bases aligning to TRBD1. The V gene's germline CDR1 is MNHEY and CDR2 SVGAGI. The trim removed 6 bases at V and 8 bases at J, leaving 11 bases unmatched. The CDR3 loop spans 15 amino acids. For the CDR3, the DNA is TGTGCCAGCAGATCCTACAGGGGGCATCAAGACACCATATATTTT. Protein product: CASRSYRGHQDTIYF.